The 20 T cell receptor beta chains given below trace back to one sample, sequenced in a study of blood T cell repertoires in COVID-19 (dated by TCRdb to the early 2020s). The library was generated by the immunoSEQ multiplex PCR assay. TCRdb retrieved this table from immuneACCESS and kept in-frame rearrangements only. Not all clones are present; in checked studies, unresolved V genes account for under half, and no reason is known for the remainder. A total of roughly 72,000 clones appear in this sample, about 88% of them only once. 40% to 55% of the sample goes to the ten largest clones. The sequencing sample was made of peripheral blood. The receptors derive from a human donor in a cohort sampled during active COVID-19.

The chain has TRBV6-2 or TRBV6-3 and TRBJ2-7; 7 nucleotides match TRBD2. V was pared by 5 bases and J by 1 base, with 8 bases of the junction left unmatched. CDR3 size: 15 residues. Looked up from germline, CDR1 is MNHEY and CDR2 is SVGEGT. This chain's CDR3 is CASSTSGGLSYEQYF. The CDR3 DNA is TGTGCCAGCAGTACCTCGGGAGGACTATCCTACGAGCAGTACTTC.

V usage is TRBV2 and J usage is TRBJ1-2; 8 nucleotides agree with TRBD1. The CDR3 is 14 residues long. Germline V gives CDR1 SNHLY, CDR2 FYNNEI. Unmatched junction bases numbered 2, after V lost 1 base and J lost 4 bases. CDR3 region: CASSEDRGTYGYTF. DNA for the CDR3: TGTGCCAGCAGTGAAGACAGGGGGACCTATGGCTACACCTTC.

The chain recombines TRBV20-1 with TRBJ2-3; 11 nucleotides match TRBD2. Per the germline V gene, CDR1 is DFQATT and CDR2 is SNEGSKA (reference sequence). V was pared by 3 bases and J by 0 bases, with 17 bases of the junction left unmatched. CDR3 length: 20 residues. As DNA, the CDR3 is TGCAGTGCTAGTCCAGTCTCGACTAGCGGGGCCTTGACTAGCACAGATACGCAGTATTTT. Translation: CSASPVSTSGALTSTDTQYF.

The rearrangement joins TRBV6-4 to TRBJ1-1; 9 bases map to TRBD1. There are 15 residues in the CDR3. Germline lookup yields CDR1 MRHNA and CDR2 SNTAGT. V shed 5 bases and J 5 bases; nucleotides not matched to a gene: 9. CDR3 sequence (DNA): TGTGCCAGCAGTAAGACAGGGGGTCTTGAGACTGAAGCTTTCTTT. Translating it yields CASSKTGGLETEAFF.

This clone was recorded once. The rearrangement joins TRBV2 to TRBJ2-7; 14 bases align to TRBD2. Germline trimming cut 3 bases from V and 4 bases from J; bases unmatched to any gene: 2. The V gene's germline CDR1 is SNHLY and CDR2 FYNNEI. The CDR3 runs to 15 residues. The CDR3 nucleotides are TGTGCCAGCAGTGATCGGACTAGCGGGGGGTACGAGCAGTACTTC. It is translated as CASSDRTSGGYEQYF.

A few counts support this clone. A junction end diverges from the germline sequence, so it may reflect a read error. The J gene is TRBJ2-5, the V gene TRBV9; 8 bases match TRBD2. The CDR3 sequence is 15 residues long. Looked up from germline, CDR1 is SGDLS and CDR2 is YYNGEE. The CDR3 sequence: CARSYGGGSGETQYF. In DNA, the CDR3 is TGTGCCCGCAGCTACGGGGGGGGGTCAGGAGAGACCCAGTACTTC.

There are a few counts of this clone. The rearrangement links TRBV19 to TRBJ2-7, with 13 bases lining up with TRBD2. Germline CDR1 LNHDA, CDR2 SQIVND (reference sequence). This CDR3 spans 14 amino acids. The trim removed 8 bases at V and 5 bases at J, leaving 6 bases unmatched. The CDR3 here is CASARLAGGHEQYF. The CDR3 DNA reads as TGTGCCAGTGCCCGACTAGCGGGAGGACACGAGCAGTACTTC.

J is TRBJ2-5 and V is TRBV4-1, with TRBD2 matching 10 bases. The V gene's germline CDR1 is MGHRA and CDR2 YSYEKL. Trimming took 1 base from V and 2 from J; bases not matched to a gene: 4. The CDR3 length is 16 residues. This CDR3 reads CASSQALAGLQETQYF. The CDR3 bases are TGCGCCAGCAGCCAAGCACTAGCGGGATTACAAGAGACCCAGTACTTC.

The rearrangement uses TRBV5-1 and TRBJ1-4, with D uncertain. This CDR3 contains 14 residues. Trimming took 2 bases from V and 0 from J, leaving 5 bases between them. Looked up from germline, CDR1 is SGHRS and CDR2 is YFSETQ. CDR3 bases: TGCGCCAGCAGCTTTACATCAACTAATGAAAAACTGTTTTTT. This encodes CASSFTSTNEKLFF.

This rearrangement joins TRBV5-8 to TRBJ1-5; the match to TRBD1 covers 7 bases. Trimming took 8 bases from V and 7 from J; bases not matched to a gene: 9. The germline V gene encodes CDR1 SGHTS and CDR2 YDEGEE. The CDR3 has 13 residues. CDR3 in amino acids: CASLGGPGQPQHF. CDR3 DNA: TGTGCCAGTCTAGGGGGCCCCGGACAGCCCCAGCATTTT.

This clone came up once. The chain uses TRBV7-2 and TRBJ2-1, with 8 positions matching TRBD1. This CDR3 is 13 amino acids long. V dropped 5 bases and J dropped 13; count of bases not matched to a gene: 10. Germline CDR1 SGHTA, CDR2 FQGNSA. CDR3 DNA sequence: TGTGCCAGCAGCCAAAGCCGACAGGGGAGTCAGTTCTTC. It translates to CASSQSRQGSQFF.

J is TRBJ2-3 and V is TRBV19, with 8 bases that match TRBD1. V trimming: 5 bases; J trimming: 3 bases; junction bases outside the gene matches: 7. The CDR3 runs to 15 residues. Germline V gene sequence: CDR1 LNHDA, CDR2 SQIVND (reference sequence). The CDR3 sequence is CASSPRTGQTDTQYF. In nucleotides, the CDR3 is TGTGCCAGTAGTCCGAGGACAGGGCAGACAGATACGCAGTATTTT. Together with reference TRBV19 and TRBJ2-3, the CDR3 gives the full variable domain: DGGITQSPKYLFRKEGQNVTLSCEQNLNHDAMYWYRQDPGQGLRLIYYSQIVNDFQKGDIAEGYSVSREKKESFPLTVTSAQKNPTAFYLCASSPRTGQTDTQYFGPGTRLTVL.

This rearrangement joins TRBV20-1 to TRBJ2-1, with 12 bases fitting TRBD2. Germline-derived CDR1 and CDR2 are DFQATT and SNEGSKA (reference sequence). The V and J ends lost 3 bases and 0 bases, in that order; junction bases with no gene match: 18. The CDR3 totals 21 residues. CDR3 residues: CSASWASGRADGKSSYNEQFF. The CDR3 DNA follows: TGCAGTGCTAGTTGGGCTAGCGGGAGGGCCGATGGGAAAAGCTCCTACAATGAGCAGTTCTTC.

The chain links TRBV28 to TRBJ2-4; 16 bases align to TRBD2. Germline V gene lookup returns CDR1 MDHEN and CDR2 SYDVKM. V trimming: 5 bases; J trimming: 7 bases; junction bases outside the gene matches: 5. The CDR3 loop spans 16 amino acids. CDR3 DNA sequence: TGTGCCAGCAGTGCCTGGGGACTAGCGGGAGGGAACATTCAGTACTTC. It yields the protein CASSAWGLAGGNIQYF.

The chain couples TRBV2 to TRBJ1-4; weak D call: TRBD1 (5 bases). Trimming took off 6 bases at V and 6 bases at J, with 14 bases between the two ends. Germline V gene sequence: CDR1 SNHLY, CDR2 FYNNEI. The length of the CDR3 is 14 residues. CDR3 amino acids: CASSQSGGYEKLFF. The CDR3 bases are TGTGCCAGCAGCCAATCCGGGGGTTATGAAAAACTGTTTTTT.

The chain joins TRBV27 to TRBJ2-7; the D is unclear. V shed 6 bases and J shed 5 bases, with 8 bases lying between them. The V gene's germline CDR1 is MNHEY and CDR2 SMNVEV (reference sequence). This CDR3 spans 11 amino acids. The CDR3 DNA sequence: TGTGCCAGCAGCCGAGCCCACGAGCAGTACTTC. It encodes CASSRAHEQYF.

J is TRBJ1-5 and V is TRBV7-8, with a tentative D call TRBD1 (6 bases). V gave up 5 bases and J gave up 6 bases, with 11 bases separating them. The CDR3 contains 13 residues. Germline CDR1 is SGHVS and CDR2 is FQNEAQ. The CDR3 loop is CASSRGGGQPQHF. The CDR3 DNA is TGTGCCAGCAGCCGAGGGGGAGGTCAGCCCCAGCATTTT.

The V call is TRBV5-4, the J call TRBJ2-1, with 8 bases matching TRBD1. Germline V lookup: CDR1 SGHNT, CDR2 YYREEE (reference sequence). This CDR3 is 15 amino acids long. The trim removed 2 bases at V and 4 bases at J, leaving 5 bases unmatched. The CDR3 loop reads CASSFGQGVYNEQFF. The CDR3 bases are TGTGCCAGCAGCTTCGGACAGGGTGTGTACAATGAGCAGTTCTTC. The whole variable domain, remainder taken from reference TRBV5-4 and TRBJ2-1, is ETGVTQSPTHLIKTRGQQVTLRCSSQSGHNTVSWYQQALGQGPQFIFQYYREEENGRGNFPPRFSGLQFPNYSSELNVNALELDDSALYLCASSFGQGVYNEQFFGPGTRLTVL.

This clone was seen more than once but under ten times. The gene calls are TRBV5-1 and TRBJ2-4, with 7 bases matching TRBD2. The CDR3 sequence is 13 residues long. Germline CDR1 and CDR2: SGHRS and YFSETQ. V was clipped by 2 bases and J by 8 bases; unmatched bases: 4. This CDR3 is CASSFSGGDIQYF. As DNA, the CDR3 is TGCGCCAGCAGCTTTTCGGGGGGAGACATTCAGTACTTC. Looking up the rest from reference TRBV5-1 and TRBJ2-4 gives the full variable domain: KAGVTQTPRYLIKTRGQQVTLSCSPISGHRSVSWYQQTPGQGLQFLFEYFSETQRNKGNFPGRFSGRQFSNSRSEMNVSTLELGDSALYLCASSFSGGDIQYFGAGTRLSVL.

This clone has a count of ten or more. This chain connects TRBV5-3 to TRBJ2-7; the D gene is possibly TRBD1 (5 bases). TRBV5-3 is filed as an ORF, its function uncertain. Between the trimmed V and J ends, which lost 10 bases and 3 bases, there was a span of 14 bases. The CDR3 has 12 residues. CDR3 residues: CAGDSPLYEQYF. The CDR3 nucleotides are TGTGCCGGAGACAGTCCCCTCTACGAGCAGTACTTC.